The present T cell receptor beta chain was sequenced within a study of blood T cell repertoires in COVID-19. Across over 20 US areas, participants ranged in age from roughly 18 to 89 years. Symptom resolution, clearance, or two negative PCRs marked the recovered donors of Cohort 3. The assay was immunoSEQ multiplex PCR, and TCRdb's table has in-frame clones only and misses some. The repertoire holds about 270,000 clones, with around nine tenths as singletons. This CDR3 contains 14 residues. Germline V gene data show CDR1 as KGHSH and CDR2 as LQKENI. Trimming pared 3 bases from V and 5 bases from J, leaving 13 bases between.

The TCR was taken from a woman aged 18-35 years who had recovered from COVID-19. The sample was PBMCs or T cells enriched from blood (not recorded which). V gene TRBV18 combines with J gene TRBJ1-2, with D perhaps TRBD1 (5 bases). The CDR3 region has the DNA TGTGCCAGCTCACCCCAATCAGGGTTATATGGCTACACCTTC. Its protein is CASSPQSGLYGYTF.